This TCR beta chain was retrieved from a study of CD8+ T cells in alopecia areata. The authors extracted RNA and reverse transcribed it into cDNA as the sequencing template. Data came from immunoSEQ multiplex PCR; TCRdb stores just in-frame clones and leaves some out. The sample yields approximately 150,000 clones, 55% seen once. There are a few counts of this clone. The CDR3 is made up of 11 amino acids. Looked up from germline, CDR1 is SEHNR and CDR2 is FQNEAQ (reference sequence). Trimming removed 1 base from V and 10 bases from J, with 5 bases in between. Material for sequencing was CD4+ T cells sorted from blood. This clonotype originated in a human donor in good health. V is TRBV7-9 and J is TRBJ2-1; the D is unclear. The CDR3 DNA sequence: TGTGCCAGCAGCTTAGGAAACGAGCAGTTCTTC. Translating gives CASSLGNEQFF.